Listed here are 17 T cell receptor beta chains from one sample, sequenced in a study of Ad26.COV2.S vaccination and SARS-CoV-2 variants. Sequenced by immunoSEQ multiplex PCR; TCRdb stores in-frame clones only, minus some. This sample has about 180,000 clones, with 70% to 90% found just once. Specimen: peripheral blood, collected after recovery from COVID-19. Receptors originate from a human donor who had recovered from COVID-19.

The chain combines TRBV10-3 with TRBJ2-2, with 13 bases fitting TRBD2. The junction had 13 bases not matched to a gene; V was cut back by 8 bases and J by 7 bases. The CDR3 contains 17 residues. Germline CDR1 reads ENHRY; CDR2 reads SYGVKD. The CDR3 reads CAISTSGRANRGGELFF. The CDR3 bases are TGTGCCATCTCCACTAGCGGGAGGGCCAATAGGGGCGGGGAGCTGTTTTTT.

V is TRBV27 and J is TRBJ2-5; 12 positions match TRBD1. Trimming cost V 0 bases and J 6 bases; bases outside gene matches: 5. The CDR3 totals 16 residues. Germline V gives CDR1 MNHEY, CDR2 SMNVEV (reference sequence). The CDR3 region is CASSLSSGQGAKTQYF. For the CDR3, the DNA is TGTGCCAGCAGTTTATCATCGGGACAGGGGGCGAAGACCCAGTACTTC.

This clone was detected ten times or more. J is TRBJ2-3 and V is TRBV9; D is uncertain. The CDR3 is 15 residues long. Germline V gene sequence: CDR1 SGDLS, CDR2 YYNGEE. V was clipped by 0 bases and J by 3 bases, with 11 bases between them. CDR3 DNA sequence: TGTGCCAGCAGCGTAGGGACCTTAAATACAGATACGCAGTATTTT. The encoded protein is CASSVGTLNTDTQYF.

As DNA, the CDR3 is TGTGCCAGCAGCTCAGGGTTGAGTGTAGATGAGCAGTTCTTC. As protein: CASSSGLSVDEQFF. The V call is TRBV11-3, the J call TRBJ2-1, with D possibly matching TRBD1 (5 bases). The CDR3 totals 14 residues. CDR1 is SGHNT and CDR2 is YENEEA in the germline V gene. Trimming left V 4 bases short and J 8 bases short, with 15 bases between.

CDR3 residues: CASSPSGGAIYEQYF. The CDR3 coding sequence is TGCGCCAGCAGCCCTAGCGGGGGGGCAATCTACGAGCAGTACTTC. The chain couples TRBV5-1 to TRBJ2-7; 12 bases are a match to TRBD2. J was trimmed by 3 bases and V by 4 bases; bases with no gene match: 5. From germline, CDR1 is SGHRS and CDR2 YFSETQ. The CDR3 consists of 15 residues. Using reference TRBV5-1 and TRBJ2-7 for the parts outside the CDR3, the full variable domain is KAGVTQTPRYLIKTRGQQVTLSCSPISGHRSVSWYQQTPGQGLQFLFEYFSETQRNKGNFPGRFSGRQFSNSRSEMNVSTLELGDSALYLCASSPSGGAIYEQYFGPGTRLTVT.

CDR3 region: CASSYSAAGTDTQYF. The CDR3 DNA reads TGTGCCAGCAGTTACTCGGCCGCAGGCACAGATACGCAGTATTTT. This chain uses TRBV6-5 with TRBJ2-3, with D uncertain. Germline V gives CDR1 MNHEY, CDR2 SVGAGI. The ends were cut back, 0 bases at V and 1 base at J, with 8 bases in the middle. CDR3 length: 15 residues.

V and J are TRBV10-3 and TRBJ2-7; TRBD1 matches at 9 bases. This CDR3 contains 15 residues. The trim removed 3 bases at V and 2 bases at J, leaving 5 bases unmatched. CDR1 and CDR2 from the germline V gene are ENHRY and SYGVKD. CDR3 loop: CAISDLWTGAYEQYF. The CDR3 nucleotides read TGTGCCATCAGTGACCTTTGGACAGGGGCCTACGAGCAGTACTTC.

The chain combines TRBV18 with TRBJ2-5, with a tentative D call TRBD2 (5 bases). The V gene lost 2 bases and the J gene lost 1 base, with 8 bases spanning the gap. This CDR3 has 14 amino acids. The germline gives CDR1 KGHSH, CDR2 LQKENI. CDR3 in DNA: TGTGCCAGCTCACCAGAGGGCCGCCAAGAGACCCAGTACTTC. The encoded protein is CASSPEGRQETQYF.

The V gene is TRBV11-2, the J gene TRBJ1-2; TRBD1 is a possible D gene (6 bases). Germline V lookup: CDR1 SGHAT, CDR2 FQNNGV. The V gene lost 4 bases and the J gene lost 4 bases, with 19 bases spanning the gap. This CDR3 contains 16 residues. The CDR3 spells CASSSLTGALSYGYTF. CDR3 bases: TGTGCCAGCAGCTCTCTTACGGGGGCTCTTTCCTATGGCTACACCTTC.

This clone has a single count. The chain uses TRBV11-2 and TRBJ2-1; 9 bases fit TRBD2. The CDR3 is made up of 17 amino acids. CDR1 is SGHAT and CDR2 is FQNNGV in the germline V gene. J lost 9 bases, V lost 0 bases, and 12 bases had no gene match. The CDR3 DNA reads TGTGCCAGCAGCTTAGATTCGATAGGGGTAGCGGGAGCTGAGCAGTTCTTC. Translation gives CASSLDSIGVAGAEQFF.

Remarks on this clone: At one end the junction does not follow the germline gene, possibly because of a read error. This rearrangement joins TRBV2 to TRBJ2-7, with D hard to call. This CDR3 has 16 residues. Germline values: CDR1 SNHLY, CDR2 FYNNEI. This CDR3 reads CASTSHSRPLSDEQYF. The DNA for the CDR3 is TGTGCCAGCACTTCGCACTCGCGTCCGCTCTCCGACGAGCAGTACTTC.

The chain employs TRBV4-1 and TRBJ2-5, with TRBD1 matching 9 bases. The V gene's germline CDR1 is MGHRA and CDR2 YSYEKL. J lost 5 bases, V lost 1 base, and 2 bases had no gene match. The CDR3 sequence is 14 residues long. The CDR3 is CASSQGQGVETQYF. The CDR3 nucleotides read TGCGCCAGCAGCCAAGGACAGGGGGTCGAGACCCAGTACTTC.

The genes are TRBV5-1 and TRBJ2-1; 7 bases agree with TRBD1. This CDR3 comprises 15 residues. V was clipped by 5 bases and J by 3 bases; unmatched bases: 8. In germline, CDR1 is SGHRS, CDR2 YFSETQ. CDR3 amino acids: CASRQTGSFYNEQFF. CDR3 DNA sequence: TGCGCCAGCAGACAGACAGGGTCCTTCTACAATGAGCAGTTCTTC.

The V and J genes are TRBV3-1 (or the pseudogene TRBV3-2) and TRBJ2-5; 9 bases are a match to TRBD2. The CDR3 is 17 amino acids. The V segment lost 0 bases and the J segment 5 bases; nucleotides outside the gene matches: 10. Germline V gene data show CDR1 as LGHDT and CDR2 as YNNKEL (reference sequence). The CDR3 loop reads CASSQDKGGRALETQYF. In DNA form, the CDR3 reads TGTGCCAGCAGCCAAGATAAGGGCGGGAGGGCCCTGGAGACCCAGTACTTC.

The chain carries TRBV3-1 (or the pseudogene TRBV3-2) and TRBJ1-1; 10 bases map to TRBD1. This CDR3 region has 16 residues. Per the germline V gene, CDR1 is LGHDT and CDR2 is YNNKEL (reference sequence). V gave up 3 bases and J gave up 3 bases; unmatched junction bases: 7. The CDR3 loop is CASSQASGTGDTEAFF. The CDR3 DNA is TGTGCCAGCAGCCAGGCCTCCGGGACAGGGGACACTGAAGCTTTCTTT.

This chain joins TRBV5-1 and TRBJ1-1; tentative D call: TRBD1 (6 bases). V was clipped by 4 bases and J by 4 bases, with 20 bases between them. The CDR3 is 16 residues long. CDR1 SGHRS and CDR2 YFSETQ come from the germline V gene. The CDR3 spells CASSPGGGGMTTEAFF. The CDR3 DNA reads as TGCGCCAGCAGCCCCGGGGGGGGCGGAATGACCACTGAAGCTTTCTTT.

CDR3 amino acids: CASSFGTSVDTQYF. The CDR3 DNA reads TGCGCCAGCAGCTTCGGGACTAGCGTGGATACGCAGTATTTT. The V gene is TRBV5-1, the J gene TRBJ2-3, with 10 bases aligning to TRBD2. The CDR3 is 14 amino acids. Germline loops: CDR1 SGHRS, CDR2 YFSETQ. The V and J ends lost 2 bases and 6 bases, in that order; junction bases with no gene match: 3.